This TCR beta chain is drawn from a study of T cells in Graves' hyperthyroidism and ophthalmopathy. Amplification targeted TCR beta CDR3 regions from RNA transcripts. The HTBI primer set drove a first-round RT-PCR of the TCR CDR3. Via MiXCR, TCRdb re-called the multiplex PCR reads, giving one row per CDR3 protein. Found here are around 660,000 distinct CDR3 sequences, over 40% of them singletons; the top ten hold under 8.5%. Study-level points and caveats: Most clonotypes expanded in the thyroid (above 0.001) were also present in blood. Model output signaled ophthalmopathy a median roughly 6.5 months ahead of onset.

A remark on this clonotype: The antigen remains undetermined.

V gave up 5 bases and J gave up 11 bases, with 19 bases separating them. The germline gives CDR1 MNHNY, CDR2 SVGAGI (reference sequence). This CDR3 contains 14 residues. The sequenced sample was peripheral blood or thyroid tissue (not recorded which). This chain uses TRBV6-6 with TRBJ1-5; TRBD1 is a possible D gene (6 bases). The sequence was obtained from an adult man with Graves' disease, either hyperthyroidism or ophthalmopathy (not recorded which). CDR3 nucleotides: TGTGCCAGCAGTGAAGGACAGACCTATCGGGCCCAGCATTTT. Protein product: CASSEGQTYRAQHF.